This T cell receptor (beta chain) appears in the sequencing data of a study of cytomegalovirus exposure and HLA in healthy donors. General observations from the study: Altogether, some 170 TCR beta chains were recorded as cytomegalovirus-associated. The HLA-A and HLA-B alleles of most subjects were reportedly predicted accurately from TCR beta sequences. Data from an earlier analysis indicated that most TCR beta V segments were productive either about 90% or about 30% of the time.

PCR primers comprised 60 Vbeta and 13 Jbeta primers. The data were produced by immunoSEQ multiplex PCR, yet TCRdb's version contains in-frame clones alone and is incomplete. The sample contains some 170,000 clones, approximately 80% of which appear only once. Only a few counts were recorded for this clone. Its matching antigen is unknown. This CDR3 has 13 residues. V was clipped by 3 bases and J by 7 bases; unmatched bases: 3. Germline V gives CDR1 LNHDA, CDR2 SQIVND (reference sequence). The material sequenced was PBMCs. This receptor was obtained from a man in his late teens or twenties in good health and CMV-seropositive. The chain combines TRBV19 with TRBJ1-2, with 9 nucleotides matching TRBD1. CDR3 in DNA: TGTGCCAGTAGTATGAGGGACAGGGCTGGCTACACCTTC. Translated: CASSMRDRAGYTF.